This TCR beta chain was documented in a study of cytomegalovirus exposure and HLA in healthy donors. Study-wide background: An earlier analysis found roughly 100 million unique TCR beta sequences from roughly 170 million T cells.

The germline V gene encodes CDR1 MDHEN and CDR2 SYDVKM. Trimming cost V 6 bases and J 5 bases; bases outside gene matches: 9. The CDR3 spans 15 residues. PCR employed 60 Vbeta and 13 Jbeta primers. TCRdb's table, derived via immunoSEQ multiplex PCR, lists solely in-frame clones and lacks some. The sample table sets out 100,000 to 150,000 clones. Study results and caveats: The likely origin of a cluster of highly shared sequence variants was a sequencing artifact. Data from an earlier analysis indicated that most TCR beta V segments were productive either about 90% or about 30% of the time. Cytomegalovirus status was reportedly diagnosed by the classifier with high sensitivity and specificity.

Comment on this clone: Its antigen is unknown.

This receptor was obtained from a man younger than 30 in good health and CMV-seronegative. The specimen was PBMCs. The chain employs TRBV28 and TRBJ2-5; 10 positions match TRBD1. Here the CDR3 reads CASSSTGGGRETQYF. The CDR3 nucleotides are TGTGCCAGCAGCTCGACAGGGGGCGGGAGGGAGACCCAGTACTTC.